This TCR beta chain is from a study of Ad26.COV2.S vaccination and SARS-CoV-2 variants. Study as a whole: In the COV1001 trial, the donor was in the Ad26.COV2.S arm. By the intramuscular route, Ad26.COV2.S was given once, or twice 56 days apart. General study points: Vaccine recipients surpassed placebo recipients in spike-specific TCR breadth.

About this clone: Its antigen is undetermined.

The ends were cut back, 1 base at V and 0 bases at J, with 7 bases in the middle. CDR3 length: 14 residues. CDR1 and CDR2 from the germline V gene are SQVTM and ANQGSEA. Treatment: some 20 received Ad26.COV2.S at low or high dose, single or two shots; roughly five received placebo; per-sample allocation not given. Sampling was performed 63 days after the first vaccine or placebo injection. The assay was immunoSEQ multiplex PCR, and TCRdb's table has in-frame clones only and misses some. The data contain some 290,000 clones, 85% to 90% of them singletons. This rearrangement joins TRBV29-1 to TRBJ2-1; D not certain. The source is a person aged 18-60 years who received the Ad26.COV2.S COVID-19 vaccine or a placebo. The source material was peripheral blood, sampled in a trial of Ad26.COV2.S vaccine versus placebo. The CDR3 bases are TGCAGCGTTGAAGGACCAAACTCCTACAATGAGCAGTTCTTC. It is translated as CSVEGPNSYNEQFF.